These 27 T cell receptor beta chains originate from one sample sequenced in a study of shared clonotypes between healthy human individuals. The method was immunoSEQ multiplex PCR; TCRdb's version includes in-frame clones alone and lacks a portion of them. The profile covers about 680,000 clones, with roughly nine tenths appearing a single time and nearly 25% taken by the ten largest. CD45RO-negative cells were positively selected for CCR7, leaving out terminally differentiated effector memory CD45RA+ cells. Sequencing input: naive CD8+ T cells sorted from blood. Receptors originate from a man aged 30-40 years in good health.

The chain couples TRBV9 to TRBJ2-3, with TRBD1 matching 8 bases. V was clipped by 3 bases and J by 6 bases; unmatched bases: 9. This CDR3 is 15 amino acids long. The germline CDR1 and CDR2 sequences are SGDLS and YYNGEE. The CDR3 coding sequence is TGTGCCAGCAGCGGAGGACAGGGATTGCGCGATACGCAGTATTTT. Its protein product is CASSGGQGLRDTQYF.

The gene calls are TRBV7-9 and TRBJ1-5, with D uncertain. V was shortened by 4 bases and J by 3 bases, with 7 bases between the two germline ends. CDR1 and CDR2 (germline): SEHNR, FQNEAQ (reference sequence). There are 13 residues in the CDR3. The CDR3 region has the DNA TGTGCCAGCAGCTCGGGATTCAATCAGCCCCAGCATTTT. Its protein is CASSSGFNQPQHF.

This chain connects TRBV29-1 to TRBJ2-7; 8 bases are shared with TRBD2. This CDR3 has 14 amino acids. V trimming: 1 base; J trimming: 4 bases; junction bases outside the gene matches: 6. The germline V gene encodes CDR1 SQVTM and CDR2 ANQGSEA. CDR3 sequence reads: CSVEVVGGEYEQYF. In DNA form, the CDR3 reads TGCAGCGTTGAAGTGGTCGGGGGGGAGTACGAGCAGTACTTC.

The V and J genes are TRBV19 and TRBJ2-7; 10 bases line up with TRBD2. J was trimmed by 0 bases and V by 3 bases; bases with no gene match: 5. There are 16 residues in the CDR3. Germline V CDR1 and CDR2: LNHDA, SQIVND (reference sequence). CDR3 region: CASSMGLALRSYEQYF. In nucleotides, the CDR3 is TGTGCCAGTAGTATGGGACTAGCGCTCCGCTCCTACGAGCAGTACTTC. The whole variable domain, filled in from reference TRBV19 and TRBJ2-7, reads DGGITQSPKYLFRKEGQNVTLSCEQNLNHDAMYWYRQDPGQGLRLIYYSQIVNDFQKGDIAEGYSVSREKKESFPLTVTSAQKNPTAFYLCASSMGLALRSYEQYFGPGTRLTVT.

CDR3 DNA: TGTGCCAGCAGCCTGGGGACTAGCGGACTGTACTTC. Translation: CASSLGTSGLYF. The gene calls are TRBV5-5 and TRBJ2-5; 11 nucleotides match TRBD2. The V and J ends lost 4 bases and 13 bases, in that order; junction bases with no gene match: 6. The CDR3 contains 12 residues. From germline, CDR1 is SGHKS and CDR2 YYEKEE (reference sequence).

This chain links TRBV4-2 with TRBJ2-5; weak D call: TRBD1 (5 bases). CDR3 length equals 13 residues. In germline, CDR1 is LGHNA, CDR2 YNFKEQ. Trimming stripped 3 bases from V and 5 bases from J, with 10 bases between. The CDR3 sequence is CASSQEYRETQYF. The CDR3 DNA is TGTGCCAGCAGCCAGGAATACAGGGAGACCCAGTACTTC.

The gene calls are TRBV2 and TRBJ2-2, with 10 bases lining up with TRBD2. This CDR3 spans 14 amino acids. The V segment lost 5 bases and the J segment 4 bases; nucleotides outside the gene matches: 1. In germline, CDR1 is SNHLY, CDR2 FYNNEI. CDR3 region: CASSKREGTGELFF. In DNA form, the CDR3 reads TGTGCCAGCAGTAAGCGGGAGGGCACCGGGGAGCTGTTTTTT.

V usage is TRBV2 and J usage is TRBJ2-6, with TRBD1 as a possible D gene (5 bases). The germline V gene encodes CDR1 SNHLY and CDR2 FYNNEI. The V end was cut by 10 bases, the J end by 2 bases, with 15 bases between. CDR3 length: 15 amino acids. CDR3 nucleotide sequence: TGTGCCATTCAAAGTGCCAGGGCTGGGGCCAACGTCCTGACTTTC. Translation gives CAIQSARAGANVLTF.

The chain recombines TRBV28 with TRBJ2-5, with D possibly being TRBD2 (6 bases). Germline V lookup: CDR1 MDHEN, CDR2 SYDVKM. The CDR3 spans 14 residues. Trimming took 3 bases from V and 1 from J, leaving 9 bases between them. CDR3 residues: CASSFSRGQETQYF. The DNA of the CDR3 is TGTGCCAGCAGTTTCTCGCGGGGCCAAGAGACCCAGTACTTC.

The V call is TRBV6-9, the J call TRBJ1-2; TRBD1 aligns across 8 bases. With 3 bases clipped from V and 4 bases from J, the junction kept 7 bases outside the gene matches. From germline, CDR1 is MNHGY and CDR2 SVAAGI. The CDR3 has 15 amino acids. CDR3 nucleotide sequence: TGTGCCAGCAGTTACACAACGGGACAGGTCTATGGCTACACCTTC. Its protein product is CASSYTTGQVYGYTF.

The V and J genes are TRBV11-2 and TRBJ2-1, with D unresolved. V was trimmed by 5 bases and J by 8 bases, leaving 4 bases between them. The germline V gene encodes CDR1 SGHAT and CDR2 FQNNGV. This CDR3 contains 10 residues. Written as DNA, the CDR3 is TGTGCCAGCAGCGGATATGAGCAGTTCTTC. Translating gives CASSGYEQFF.

The chain employs TRBV29-1 and TRBJ2-1; 14 bases agree with TRBD2. V was clipped by 7 bases and J by 7 bases; unmatched bases: 6. Germline CDR1 is SQVTM and CDR2 is ANQGSEA. CDR3 length equals 14 residues. The CDR3 DNA reads TGCAGCGCTGAGGGACTAGCGGGAGAAAATGAGCAGTTCTTC. Its translation: CSAEGLAGENEQFF.

The chain is built from TRBV29-1 and TRBJ2-7; TRBD2 matches at 12 bases. The CDR3 runs to 14 residues. Trimming took 1 base from V and 4 from J; bases not matched to a gene: 2. Per the germline V gene, CDR1 is SQVTM and CDR2 is ANQGSEA. This chain's CDR3 is CSVEGTSGKYEQYF. The DNA of the CDR3 is TGCAGCGTTGAAGGGACTAGCGGGAAATACGAGCAGTACTTC.

The chain joins TRBV28 to TRBJ2-3; 9 nucleotides match TRBD1. The CDR3 runs 16 residues. The junction had 4 bases not matched to a gene; V was cut back by 3 bases and J by 0 bases. From germline, CDR1 is MDHEN and CDR2 SYDVKM. The CDR3 DNA follows: TGTGCCAGCAGTTTGGGACAGGGCCGTAGCACAGATACGCAGTATTTT. This translates into CASSLGQGRSTDTQYF. Full variable domain (remainder filled in from reference TRBV28 and TRBJ2-3): DVKVTQSSRYLVKRTGEKVFLECVQDMDHENMFWYRQDPGLGLRLIYFSYDVKMKEKGDIPEGYSVSREKKERFSLILESASTNQTSMYLCASSLGQGRSTDTQYFGPGTRLTVL.

V is TRBV7-9 and J is TRBJ2-1; D remains unclear. CDR3 size: 16 residues. V dropped 5 bases and J dropped 4 bases, with 18 bases sitting between them. In germline, CDR1 is SEHNR, CDR2 FQNEAQ (reference sequence). As DNA, the CDR3 is TGTGCCAGCAGCCCCTCGCTTAGCCAGGCTTACAATGAGCAGTTCTTC. Its protein product is CASSPSLSQAYNEQFF.

The chain joins TRBV19 to TRBJ1-5; no reliable D call. The CDR3 loop spans 14 amino acids. Germline values: CDR1 LNHDA, CDR2 SQIVND (reference sequence). Trimming stripped 4 bases from V and 4 bases from J, with 11 bases between. The DNA of the CDR3 is TGTGCCAGTAGTACGATAATCTCTAATCAGCCCCAGCATTTT. Translation: CASSTIISNQPQHF.

In its sample, this clone was seen once. V usage is TRBV5-1 and J usage is TRBJ2-1; D ambiguous. V lost 2 bases and J lost 8, with 8 bases in between. The V gene's germline CDR1 is SGHRS and CDR2 YFSETQ. The CDR3 runs 12 residues. CDR3 coding DNA: TGCGCCAGCAGCTTACATGGCCATGAGCAGTTCTTC. Its protein is CASSLHGHEQFF. The full variable domain, its missing parts supplied by reference TRBV5-1 and TRBJ2-1, is KAGVTQTPRYLIKTRGQQVTLSCSPISGHRSVSWYQQTPGQGLQFLFEYFSETQRNKGNFPGRFSGRQFSNSRSEMNVSTLELGDSALYLCASSLHGHEQFFGPGTRLTVL.

CDR3 loop: CASSERGAGANVLTF. The CDR3 DNA reads as TGTGCCAGCAGTGAACGGGGGGCTGGGGCCAACGTCCTGACTTTC. The chain recombines TRBV25-1 with TRBJ2-6, with TRBD2 matching 7 bases. The J segment lost 2 bases and the V segment lost 2 bases, leaving 0 bases of the junction unmatched. This CDR3 has 15 residues. Looked up from germline, CDR1 is MGHDK and CDR2 is SYGVNS.

DNA of the CDR3: TGCGCCAGCAGCCAAGATTTTAGGGGGCTTAATGAAAAACTGTTTTTT. Amino acids: CASSQDFRGLNEKLFF. The chain carries TRBV4-3 and TRBJ1-4; 7 bases match TRBD1. Trimming removed 0 bases from V and 4 bases from J; junction bases left unmatched: 5. The CDR3 has 16 residues. CDR1 is LGHNA, CDR2 YSLEER, per germline.

This clone was seen a single time. The CDR3 region has the DNA TGTGCCAGCAGCTTACTTGGCGGGAGGGCCGATCTCAATGAGCAGTTCTTC. It is translated as CASSLLGGRADLNEQFF. V is TRBV7-3 and J is TRBJ2-1, with 9 bases that match TRBD2. The germline V gene encodes CDR1 SGHTA and CDR2 FQGTGA. The CDR3 is made up of 17 amino acids. Trimming at V came to 2 bases and at J to 6 bases, leaving 11 bases not matched to a gene.

V usage is TRBV10-3 and J usage is TRBJ2-2, with TRBD2 identical over 10 bases. CDR1 is ENHRY and CDR2 is SYGVKD in the germline V gene. After removal of 0 bases from V and 3 bases from J, the junction contained 4 bases not matched to a gene. This CDR3 is 17 amino acids long. The DNA of the CDR3 is TGTGCCATCAGTGAGTCATCTAGCGGGAGTTACACCGGGGAGCTGTTTTTT. Protein product: CAISESSSGSYTGELFF.

Only a few counts were recorded for this clone. V usage is TRBV15 and J usage is TRBJ1-5; possible D gene TRBD1, 5 bases. This CDR3 region has 16 residues. In germline, CDR1 is LNHNV, CDR2 YYDKDF (reference sequence). V lost 3 bases, J lost 3 bases, and 15 bases lay in between. CDR3 amino acids: CATSSERRGVNQPQHF. CDR3 nucleotides: TGTGCCACCAGCAGCGAACGGCGGGGGGTCAATCAGCCCCAGCATTTT.

The chain has TRBV7-6 and TRBJ2-1; unclear D gene. V lost 1 base and J lost 5, with 27 bases in between. CDR3 length: 20 residues. Germline V lookup: CDR1 SGHVS, CDR2 FNYEAQ. The CDR3 sequence is CASSLGHPAETFFRNNEQFF. In DNA, the CDR3 is TGTGCCAGCAGCTTAGGCCACCCGGCAGAAACATTCTTTCGCAACAATGAGCAGTTCTTC.

The chain carries TRBV18 and TRBJ1-4; no definite D call. Germline lookup yields CDR1 KGHSH and CDR2 LQKENI. Trimming took 4 bases from V and 2 from J, leaving 11 bases between them. CDR3 size: 15 residues. CDR3 residues: CASSLRFQTNEKLFF. The CDR3 coding sequence is TGTGCCAGCTCACTGCGTTTCCAGACTAATGAAAAACTGTTTTTT. The variable domain in full, completed from reference TRBV18 and TRBJ1-4, reads NAGVMQNPRHLVRRRGQEARLRCSPMKGHSHVYWYRQLPEEGLKFMVYLQKENIIDESGMPKERFSAEFPKEGPSILRIQQVVRGDSAAYFCASSLRFQTNEKLFFGSGTQLSVL.

The chain carries TRBV2 and TRBJ2-1, with a weak D call TRBD1 (5 bases). Trimming removed 6 bases from V and 0 bases from J, with 12 bases in between. Germline CDR1 reads SNHLY; CDR2 reads FYNNEI. This CDR3 region has 15 residues. CDR3 sequence: CASSQDSSSYNEQFF. The CDR3, as DNA: TGTGCCAGCAGCCAAGACAGCTCCTCCTACAATGAGCAGTTCTTC.

The V and J genes are TRBV27 and TRBJ2-7; the D call may be TRBD1 or TRBD2 (5 bases each). The CDR3 sequence is 16 residues long. From germline, CDR1 is MNHEY and CDR2 SMNVEV (reference sequence). V was clipped by 0 bases and J by 0 bases, with 12 bases between them. Here the CDR3 reads CASSLSGVGYSYEQYF. CDR3 nucleotides: TGTGCCAGCAGTTTATCGGGGGTGGGATACTCCTACGAGCAGTACTTC.

V is TRBV11-2 and J is TRBJ2-1, with TRBD2 matching over 8 bases. V lost 8 bases and J lost 7; bases outside the gene matches: 7. Germline CDR1 is SGHAT and CDR2 is FQNNGV. There are 13 residues in the CDR3. As DNA, the CDR3 is TGTGCCAGCTTAGGACTAGCTCCGAATGAGCAGTTCTTC. Translating gives CASLGLAPNEQFF.